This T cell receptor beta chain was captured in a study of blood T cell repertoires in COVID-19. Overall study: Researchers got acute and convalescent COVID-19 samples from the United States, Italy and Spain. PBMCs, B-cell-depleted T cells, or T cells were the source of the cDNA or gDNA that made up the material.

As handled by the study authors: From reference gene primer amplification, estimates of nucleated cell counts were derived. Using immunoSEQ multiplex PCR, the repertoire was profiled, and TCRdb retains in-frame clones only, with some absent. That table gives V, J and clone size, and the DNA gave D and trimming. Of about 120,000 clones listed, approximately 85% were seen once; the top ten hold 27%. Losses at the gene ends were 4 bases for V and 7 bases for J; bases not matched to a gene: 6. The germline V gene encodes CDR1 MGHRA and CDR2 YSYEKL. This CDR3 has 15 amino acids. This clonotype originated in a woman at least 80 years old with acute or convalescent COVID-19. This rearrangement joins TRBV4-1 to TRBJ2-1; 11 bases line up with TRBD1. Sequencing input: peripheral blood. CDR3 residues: CASSPGQGVLNEQFF. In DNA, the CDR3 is TGCGCCAGCAGCCCGGGACAGGGGGTCTTAAATGAGCAGTTCTTC.